Presented here are 11 T cell receptor beta chains from one specimen sequenced in a study of shared clonotypes between healthy human individuals. Data came from immunoSEQ multiplex PCR; TCRdb stores just in-frame clones and leaves some out. Of 150,000 to 200,000 clones in the sample, roughly 91% were seen once. The sample comprised naive CD4+ T cells sorted from blood. Subset defined: CD45RA+ positively selected. The receptor source for this set is a woman aged 25 to 39 in good health.

A single count supports this clone. This chain connects TRBV5-1 to TRBJ2-5; maybe TRBD2 (5 bases). Germline V gene sequence: CDR1 SGHRS, CDR2 YFSETQ. Between the trimmed V and J ends, which lost 3 bases and 5 bases, there was a span of 17 bases. The CDR3 totals 15 residues. The CDR3 sequence is CASSSRTAVAETQYF. CDR3 in DNA: TGCGCCAGCAGCTCAAGGACTGCCGTGGCTGAGACCCAGTACTTC.

The chain recombines TRBV30 with TRBJ1-5, with D unresolved. Deletions cut 2 bases from V and 11 bases from J, with 10 bases between. Germline V gene data show CDR1 as GTSNPN and CDR2 as SVGIG (reference sequence). This CDR3 is built from 11 residues. The CDR3 spells CAWSRAGAQHF. CDR3 DNA: TGTGCCTGGAGTCGGGCGGGAGCCCAGCATTTT.

The chain carries TRBV18 and TRBJ2-1, with 11 bases lining up with TRBD2. This CDR3 is built from 15 residues. The J segment lost 10 bases and the V segment lost 3 bases, leaving 8 bases of the junction unmatched. Per the germline V gene, CDR1 is KGHSH and CDR2 is LQKENI. The CDR3 loop reads CASSPGTSGSGEQFF. The CDR3 DNA is TGTGCCAGCTCACCCGGGACTAGCGGATCTGGCGAGCAGTTCTTC.

The chain links TRBV28 to TRBJ2-5, with D unresolved. The better agreement between TRBJ2-7 and the DNA end casts doubt on the J call. Looked up from germline, CDR1 is MDHEN and CDR2 is SYDVKM. The CDR3 spans 15 residues. The CDR3 loop reads CASSSSAVGSYEQYF. The CDR3 nucleotides are TGTGCCAGCAGTTCCTCTGCGGTTGGCTCCTACGAGCAGTACTTC.

This chain connects TRBV28 to TRBJ2-7; 11 bases fit TRBD2. This CDR3 is built from 16 residues. Unmatched junction bases numbered 12, after V lost 4 bases and J lost 7 bases. Germline CDR1 reads MDHEN; CDR2 reads SYDVKM. CDR3 DNA: TGTGCCAGCAGTTACTCCCGACTAGCGGGACGAGGAGAGCAGTACTTC. Translating it yields CASSYSRLAGRGEQYF.

The chain employs TRBV5-1 and TRBJ1-4, with TRBD1 as a possible D gene (6 bases). There are 14 residues in the CDR3. The germline gives CDR1 SGHRS, CDR2 YFSETQ. Trimming took 1 base from V and 8 from J, leaving 12 bases between them. CDR3 residues: CASSLQGGEEKLFF. CDR3 in DNA: TGCGCCAGCAGCTTGCAAGGGGGAGAAGAAAAACTGTTTTTT. Full variable domain (outside the CDR3, taken from reference TRBV5-1 and TRBJ1-4): KAGVTQTPRYLIKTRGQQVTLSCSPISGHRSVSWYQQTPGQGLQFLFEYFSETQRNKGNFPGRFSGRQFSNSRSEMNVSTLELGDSALYLCASSLQGGEEKLFFGSGTQLSVL.

The V gene is TRBV18, the J gene TRBJ2-7; tentatively, D is TRBD1 (6 bases). V shed 5 bases and J shed 6 bases, with 20 bases lying between them. Looked up from germline, CDR1 is KGHSH and CDR2 is LQKENI. This CDR3 has 15 residues. CDR3 loop: CASSTYRDKGLEQYF. CDR3 in DNA: TGTGCCAGCTCAACATACAGGGATAAAGGGCTCGAGCAGTACTTC.

The rearrangement uses TRBV28 and TRBJ1-2; no clear D. Germline lookup yields CDR1 MDHEN and CDR2 SYDVKM. Trimming shortened V by 7 bases and J by 2 bases, and 29 bases separated the two germline ends. This CDR3 has 19 amino acids. The chain's CDR3 is CASKHTFLRRGPPNYGYTF. CDR3 sequence (DNA): TGTGCCAGCAAGCACACTTTCCTGAGACGAGGACCGCCCAACTATGGCTACACCTTC.

The chain couples TRBV27 to TRBJ1-2; 9 nucleotides match TRBD1. The CDR3 length is 21 residues. Losses at the gene ends were 6 bases for V and 0 bases for J; bases not matched to a gene: 23. Germline CDR1 reads MNHEY; CDR2 reads SMNVEV (reference sequence). CDR3 amino acids: CASRRGSPDRGLTGTNYGYTF. CDR3 nucleotides: TGTGCCAGCAGAAGGGGTTCTCCGGACAGGGGTCTGACTGGAACTAACTATGGCTACACCTTC.

This chain joins TRBV28 and TRBJ2-3; tentatively, D is TRBD1 (6 bases). Germline CDR1 MDHEN, CDR2 SYDVKM. The CDR3 spans 15 residues. V dropped 6 bases and J dropped 3 bases, with 16 bases sitting between them. The CDR3 reads CASSLYRASTDTQYF. CDR3 coding DNA: TGTGCCAGCAGCCTCTACAGGGCGTCAACAGATACGCAGTATTTT.

The chain combines TRBV6-1 with TRBJ2-7; TRBD2 aligns across 10 bases. The CDR3 contains 15 residues. Trimming removed 5 bases from V and 1 base from J; junction bases left unmatched: 5. CDR1 is MNHNS, CDR2 SASEGT, per germline. The CDR3 is CASSLQTSGSYEQYF. CDR3 DNA: TGTGCCAGCAGTCTCCAGACTAGCGGGTCCTACGAGCAGTACTTC.